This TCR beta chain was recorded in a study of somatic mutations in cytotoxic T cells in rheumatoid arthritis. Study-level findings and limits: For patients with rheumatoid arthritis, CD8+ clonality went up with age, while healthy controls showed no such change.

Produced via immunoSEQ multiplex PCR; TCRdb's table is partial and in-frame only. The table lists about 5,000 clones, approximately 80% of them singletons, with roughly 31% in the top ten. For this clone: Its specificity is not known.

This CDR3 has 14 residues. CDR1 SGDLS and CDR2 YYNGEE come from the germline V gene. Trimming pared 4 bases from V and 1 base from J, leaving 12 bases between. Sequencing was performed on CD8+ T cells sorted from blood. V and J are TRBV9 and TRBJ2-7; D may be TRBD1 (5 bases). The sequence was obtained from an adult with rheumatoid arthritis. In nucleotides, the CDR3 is TGTGCCAGCAGCCCCAGGGTTAGGTCCTACGAGCAGTACTTC. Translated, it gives CASSPRVRSYEQYF.